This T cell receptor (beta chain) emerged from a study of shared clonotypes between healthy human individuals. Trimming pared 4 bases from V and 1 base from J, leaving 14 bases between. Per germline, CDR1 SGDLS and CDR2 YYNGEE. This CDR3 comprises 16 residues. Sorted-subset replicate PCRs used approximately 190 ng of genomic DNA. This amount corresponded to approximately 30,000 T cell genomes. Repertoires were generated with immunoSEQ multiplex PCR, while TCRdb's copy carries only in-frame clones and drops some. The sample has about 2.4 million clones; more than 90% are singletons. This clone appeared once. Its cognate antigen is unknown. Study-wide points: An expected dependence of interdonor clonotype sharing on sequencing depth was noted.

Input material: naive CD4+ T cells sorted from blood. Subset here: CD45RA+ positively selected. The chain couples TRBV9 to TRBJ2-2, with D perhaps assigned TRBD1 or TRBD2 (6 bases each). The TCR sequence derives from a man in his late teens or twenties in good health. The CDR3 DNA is TGTGCCAGCAGCCTGAAGGGGGACTTGAACACCGGGGAGCTGTTTTTT. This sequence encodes CASSLKGDLNTGELFF.